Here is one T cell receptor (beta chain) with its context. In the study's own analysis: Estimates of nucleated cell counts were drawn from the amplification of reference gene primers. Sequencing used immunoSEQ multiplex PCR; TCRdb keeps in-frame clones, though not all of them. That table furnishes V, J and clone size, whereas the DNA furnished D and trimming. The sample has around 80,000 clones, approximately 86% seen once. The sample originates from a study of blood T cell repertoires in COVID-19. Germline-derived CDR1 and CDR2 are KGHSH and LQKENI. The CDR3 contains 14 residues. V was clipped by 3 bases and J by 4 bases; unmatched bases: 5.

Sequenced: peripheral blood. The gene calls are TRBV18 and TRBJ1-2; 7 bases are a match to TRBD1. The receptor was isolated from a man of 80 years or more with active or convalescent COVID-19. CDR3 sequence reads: CASSPRGRGYGYTF. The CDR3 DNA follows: TGTGCCAGCTCACCGAGGGGGCGCGGCTATGGCTACACCTTC.